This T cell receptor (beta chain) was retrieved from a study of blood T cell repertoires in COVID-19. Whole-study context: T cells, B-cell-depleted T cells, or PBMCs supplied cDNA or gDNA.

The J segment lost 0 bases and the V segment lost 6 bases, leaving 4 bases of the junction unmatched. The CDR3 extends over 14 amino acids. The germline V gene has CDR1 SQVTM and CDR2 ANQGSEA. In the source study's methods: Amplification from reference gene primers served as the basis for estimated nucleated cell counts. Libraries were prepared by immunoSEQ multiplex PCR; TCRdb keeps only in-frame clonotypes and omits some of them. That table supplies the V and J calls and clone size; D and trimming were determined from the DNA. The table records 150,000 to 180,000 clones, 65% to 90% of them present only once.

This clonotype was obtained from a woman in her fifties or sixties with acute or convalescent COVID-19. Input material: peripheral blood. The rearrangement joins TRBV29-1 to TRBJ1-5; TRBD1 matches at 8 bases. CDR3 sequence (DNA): TGCAGCGTACTACAGGGGGGTAGCAATCAGCCCCAGCATTTT. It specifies CSVLQGGSNQPQHF.